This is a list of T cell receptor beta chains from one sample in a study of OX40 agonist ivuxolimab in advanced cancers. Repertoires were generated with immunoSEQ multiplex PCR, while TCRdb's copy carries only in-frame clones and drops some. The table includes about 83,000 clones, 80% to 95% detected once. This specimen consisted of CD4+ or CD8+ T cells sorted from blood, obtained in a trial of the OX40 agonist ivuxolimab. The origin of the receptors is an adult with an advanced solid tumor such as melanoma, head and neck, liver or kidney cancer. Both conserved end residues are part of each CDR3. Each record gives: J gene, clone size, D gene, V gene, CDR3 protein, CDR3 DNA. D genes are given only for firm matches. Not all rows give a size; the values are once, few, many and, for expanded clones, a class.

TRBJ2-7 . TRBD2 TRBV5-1 CASSRLAGGLDEQYF TGCGCCAGCAGCAGACTAGCGGGGGGGCTCGACGAGCAGTACTTC
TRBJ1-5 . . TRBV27 CALKQGSSNQPQHF TGTGCTTTGAAACAGGGTTCTAGCAATCAGCCCCAGCATTTT
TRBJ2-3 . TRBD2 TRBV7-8 CASSTSLAGARTDTQYF TGTGCCAGCAGCACCTCGCTAGCGGGGGCCCGCACAGATACGCAGTATTTT
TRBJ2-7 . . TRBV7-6 CASSLVGLGTYEQYF TGTGCCAGCAGCTTAGTAGGCTTAGGGACCTACGAGCAGTACTTC
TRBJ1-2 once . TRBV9 CASSFQVAADNYGYTF TGTGCCAGCAGCTTCCAAGTGGCGGCGGATAACTATGGCTACACCTTC
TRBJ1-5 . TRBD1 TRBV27 CASTDRGGQPQHF TGTGCCAGCACCGACAGGGGAGGGCAGCCCCAGCATTTT
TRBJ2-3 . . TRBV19 CASSLISTDTQYF TGTGCCAGTAGTCTAATATCCACAGATACGCAGTATTTT
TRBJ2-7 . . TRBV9 CASSRGPLDYEQYF TGTGCCAGCAGCAGGGGACCGCTCGACTACGAGCAGTACTTC
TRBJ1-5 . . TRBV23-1 CASSRDSNQPQHF TGCGCCAGCAGTCGCGACAGTAATCAGCCCCAGCATTTT
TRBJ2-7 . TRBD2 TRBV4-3 CASSQDWGGGGFYEQYF TGCGCCAGCAGCCAAGATTGGGGTGGCGGGGGGTTTTACGAGCAGTACTTC
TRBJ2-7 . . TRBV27 CAGSLLHLDGEQYF TGTGCCGGCAGTTTATTGCATCTCGATGGGGAGCAGTACTTC
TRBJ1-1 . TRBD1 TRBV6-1 CASRGTGVTEAFF TGTGCCAGCAGGGGGACAGGGGTAACTGAAGCTTTCTTT
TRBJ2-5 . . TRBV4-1 CASSQDPGTLQETQYF TGCGCCAGCAGCCAAGACCCCGGGACACTGCAAGAGACCCAGTACTTC